The T cell receptor beta chain under discussion was sequenced for a study of T-cell reconstitution after alpha-beta-depleted transplantation in children. This CDR3 has 16 amino acids. Germline CDR1 DFQATT, CDR2 SNEGSKA (reference sequence). V lost 5 bases and J 4 bases, leaving 24 bases between the germline ends. Study observations and caveats: There were reportedly several hundred expanded graft clones from which alpha-beta T cells came about two months after transplant.

As regards this clonotype: As yet, its antigen is unknown.

As it was prepared, the TCRbeta library received unique molecular identifiers. TCRdb ran MiXCR on the PCR reads and lists one entry per CDR3 protein. The data show fewer than 750,000 distinct CDR3 sequences, with roughly 27% seen just once and approximately 39% held by the top ten. The chain joins TRBV20-1 to TRBJ2-7; D unclear. This sequence originates from a boy under two years old with Wiskott-Aldrich syndrome, due to receive a stem cell transplant. The starting material was PBMCs, obtained before TCRalphabeta/CD19-depleted stem cell transplant. The CDR3, as DNA: TGCAGTGCTCGCCCTCTCCTAACGGGCATAGGGTACGAGCAGTACTTC. Translated: CSARPLLTGIGYEQYF.